This T cell receptor (beta chain) originates from a study of cytomegalovirus exposure and HLA in healthy donors. Whole-study results and caveats: The study recorded 164 TCR beta chains that were cytomegalovirus-associated.

V lost 8 bases, J lost 5 bases, and 9 bases stayed unmatched. Germline CDR1 reads MNHEY; CDR2 reads SMNVEV (reference sequence). The length of the CDR3 is 15 residues. About this clone: No antigen is known for it.

Clones were sequenced by immunoSEQ multiplex PCR, and TCRdb holds only the in-frame ones, with some missing. Seen here are under 75,000 clones, more than 85% observed once, and the top ten hold about 5.2%. The source material was PBMCs. The TCR was taken from a young man in good health and CMV-seropositive. The genes are TRBV27 and TRBJ2-1; 10 nucleotides agree with TRBD1. In DNA, the CDR3 is TGTGCCAGCGGGGGTGTTGACAGGGGGCACAATGAGCAGTTCTTC. It is translated as CASGGVDRGHNEQFF.